This T cell receptor (beta chain) was observed in a study of technical replicates of blood from a handful of donors (dated 2017 in TCRdb). The library relied on the immunoSEQ multiplex PCR assay. Here the immuneACCESS table is served through TCRdb, limited to in-frame sequences with V and J called. Missing clones are a known gap in these copies; in checked studies unresolved V genes cover under half, and the rest lacks a known reason. This sample comprises around 100,000 clones, 95% to 96% of them detected only once. The ten largest account for 0.2% to 0.25% of the sample. V is pruned by 4 bases and J by 2 bases, leaving 12 bases of the junction without a gene match. The CDR3 runs 18 amino acids, cysteine and phenylalanine included. The entry retains the CDR3 DNA only, 54 bases that are in frame from base 1. According to the germline V gene (reference sequence), CDR1 reads WNHNN and CDR2 reads SYGVQD.

Remarks on this clone: Its recognized antigen is unknown. No quality values exist for individual bases; no much larger clone is one base distant.

The sequence was obtained from a human donor in good health. Sequencing was carried out using T cells isolated from PBMCs. Rearrangement joined TRBV10-1 to TRBJ2-5, with 11 bases aligning to TRBD2. The CDR3 protein is CASSVLAGEEGRQETQYF. Read as DNA, the sequence is TGCGCCAGCAGTGTACTAGCGGGAGAGGAGGGCCGGCAAGAGACCCAGTACTTC.